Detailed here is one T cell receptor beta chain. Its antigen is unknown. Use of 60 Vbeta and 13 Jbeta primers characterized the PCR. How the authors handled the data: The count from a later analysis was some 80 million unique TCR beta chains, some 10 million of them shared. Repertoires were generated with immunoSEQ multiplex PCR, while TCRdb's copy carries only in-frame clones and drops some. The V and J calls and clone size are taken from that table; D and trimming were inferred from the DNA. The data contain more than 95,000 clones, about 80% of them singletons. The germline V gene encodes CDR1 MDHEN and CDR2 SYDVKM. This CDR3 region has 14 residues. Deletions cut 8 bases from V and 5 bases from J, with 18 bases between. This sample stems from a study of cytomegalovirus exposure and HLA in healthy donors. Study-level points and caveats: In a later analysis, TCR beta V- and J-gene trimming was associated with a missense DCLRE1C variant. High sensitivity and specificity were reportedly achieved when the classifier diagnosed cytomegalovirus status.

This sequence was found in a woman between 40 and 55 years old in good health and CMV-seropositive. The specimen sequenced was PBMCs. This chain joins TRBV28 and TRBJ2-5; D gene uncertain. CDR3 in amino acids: CASCLMGIGETQYF. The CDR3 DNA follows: TGTGCCAGCTGCCTCATGGGTATCGGGGAGACCCAGTACTTC. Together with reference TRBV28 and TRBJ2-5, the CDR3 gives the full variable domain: DVKVTQSSRYLVKRTGEKVFLECVQDMDHENMFWYRQDPGLGLRLIYFSYDVKMKEKGDIPEGYSVSREKKERFSLILESASTNQTSMYLCASCLMGIGETQYFGPGTRLLVL.